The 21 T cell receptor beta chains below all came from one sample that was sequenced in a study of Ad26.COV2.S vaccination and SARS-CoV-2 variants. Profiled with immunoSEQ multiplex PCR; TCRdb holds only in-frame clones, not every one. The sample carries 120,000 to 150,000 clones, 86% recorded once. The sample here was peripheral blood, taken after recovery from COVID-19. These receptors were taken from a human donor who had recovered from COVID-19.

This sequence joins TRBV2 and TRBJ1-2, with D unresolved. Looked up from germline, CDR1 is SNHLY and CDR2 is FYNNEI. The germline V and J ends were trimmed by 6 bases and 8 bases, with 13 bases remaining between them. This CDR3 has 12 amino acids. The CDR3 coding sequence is TGTGCCAGCAGAGCCTACAGAGAAGGCTACACCTTC. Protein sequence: CASRAYREGYTF.

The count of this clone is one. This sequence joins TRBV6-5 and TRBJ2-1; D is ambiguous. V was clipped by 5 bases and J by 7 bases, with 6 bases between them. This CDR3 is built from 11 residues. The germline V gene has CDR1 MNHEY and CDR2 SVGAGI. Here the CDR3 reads CASSPGNEQFF. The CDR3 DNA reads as TGTGCCAGCAGTCCCGGGAATGAGCAGTTCTTC.

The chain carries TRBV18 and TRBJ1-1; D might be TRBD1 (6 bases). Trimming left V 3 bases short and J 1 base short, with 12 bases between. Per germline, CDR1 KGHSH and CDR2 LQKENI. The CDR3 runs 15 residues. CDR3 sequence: CASSPGAGRNTEAFF. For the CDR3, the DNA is TGTGCCAGCTCACCGGGGGCAGGGAGGAACACTGAAGCTTTCTTT.

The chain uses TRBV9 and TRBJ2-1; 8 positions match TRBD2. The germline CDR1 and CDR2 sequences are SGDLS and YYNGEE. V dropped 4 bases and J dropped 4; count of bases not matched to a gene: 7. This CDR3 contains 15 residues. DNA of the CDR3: TGTGCCAGCAGCCGACCGCCGGGGGGGTACAATGAGCAGTTCTTC. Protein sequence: CASSRPPGGYNEQFF.

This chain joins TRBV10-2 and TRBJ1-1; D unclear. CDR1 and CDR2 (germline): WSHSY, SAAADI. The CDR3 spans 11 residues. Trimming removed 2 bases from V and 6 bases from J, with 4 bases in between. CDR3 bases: TGCGCCAGCAGTGAGGAGGCTGAAGCTTTCTTT. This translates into CASSEEAEAFF.

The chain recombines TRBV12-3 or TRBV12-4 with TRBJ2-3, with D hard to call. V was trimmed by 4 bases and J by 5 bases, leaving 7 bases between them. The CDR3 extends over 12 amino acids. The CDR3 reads CASSSIGDTQYF. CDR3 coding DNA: TGTGCCAGCAGTTCCATAGGAGATACGCAGTATTTT.

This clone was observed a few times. The CDR3 sequence: CASSPDRDRENSPLHF. The CDR3 bases are TGCGCCAGCAGCCCAGACCGGGACAGGGAAAATTCACCCCTCCACTTT. The J gene is TRBJ1-6, the V gene TRBV4-1, with 9 nucleotides matching TRBD1. The trim removed 4 bases at V and 7 bases at J, leaving 8 bases unmatched. Germline V gives CDR1 MGHRA, CDR2 YSYEKL. The CDR3 covers 16 residues.

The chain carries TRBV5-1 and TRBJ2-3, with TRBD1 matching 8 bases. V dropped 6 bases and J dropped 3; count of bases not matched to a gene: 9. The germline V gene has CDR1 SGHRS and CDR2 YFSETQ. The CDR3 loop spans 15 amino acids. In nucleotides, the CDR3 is TGCGCCAGCAATACCGTGACAGGGGTAACAGATACGCAGTATTTT. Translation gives CASNTVTGVTDTQYF.

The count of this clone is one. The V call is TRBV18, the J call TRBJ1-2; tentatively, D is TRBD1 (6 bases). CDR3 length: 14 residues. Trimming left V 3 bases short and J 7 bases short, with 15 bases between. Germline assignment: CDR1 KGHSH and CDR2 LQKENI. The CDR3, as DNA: TGTGCCAGCTCACCCCTTAACAGGGACGGTGGCTACACCTTC. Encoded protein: CASSPLNRDGGYTF.

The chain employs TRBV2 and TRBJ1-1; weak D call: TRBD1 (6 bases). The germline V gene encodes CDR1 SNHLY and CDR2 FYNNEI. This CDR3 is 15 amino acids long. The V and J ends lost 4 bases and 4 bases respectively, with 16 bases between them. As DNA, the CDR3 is TGTGCCAGCAGTGGGGGGCGGCTTCGTGGCACTGAAGCTTTCTTT. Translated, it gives CASSGGRLRGTEAFF.

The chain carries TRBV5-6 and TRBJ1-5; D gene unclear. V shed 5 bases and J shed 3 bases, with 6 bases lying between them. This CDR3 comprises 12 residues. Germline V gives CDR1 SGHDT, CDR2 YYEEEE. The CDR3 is CASSLNNQPQHF. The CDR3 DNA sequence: TGTGCCAGCAGTTTAAACAATCAGCCCCAGCATTTT. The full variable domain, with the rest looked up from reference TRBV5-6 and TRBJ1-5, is DAGVTQSPTHLIKTRGQQVTLRCSPKSGHDTVSWYQQALGQGPQFIFQYYEEEERQRGNFPDRFSGHQFPNYSSELNVNALLLGDSALYLCASSLNNQPQHFGDGTRLSIL.

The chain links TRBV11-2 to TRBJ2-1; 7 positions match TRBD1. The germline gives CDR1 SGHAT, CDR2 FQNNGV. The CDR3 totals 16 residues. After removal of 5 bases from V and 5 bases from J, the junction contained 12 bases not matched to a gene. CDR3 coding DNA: TGTGCCAGCAGCATGGGACAGAGATTGTACGACAATGAGCAGTTCTTC. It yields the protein CASSMGQRLYDNEQFF.

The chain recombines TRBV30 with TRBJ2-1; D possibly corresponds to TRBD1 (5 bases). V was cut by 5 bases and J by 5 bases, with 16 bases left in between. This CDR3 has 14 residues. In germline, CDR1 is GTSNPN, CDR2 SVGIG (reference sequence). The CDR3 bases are TGTGCCTGGTTAGGGGAAGGGCCCGACAATGAGCAGTTCTTC. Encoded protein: CAWLGEGPDNEQFF.

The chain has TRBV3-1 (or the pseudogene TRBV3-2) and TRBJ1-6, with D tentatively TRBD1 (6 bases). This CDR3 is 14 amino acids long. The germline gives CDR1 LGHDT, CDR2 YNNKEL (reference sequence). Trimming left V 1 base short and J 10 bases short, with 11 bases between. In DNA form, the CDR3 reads TGTGCCAGCAGCCAAGTCCAGGGGAGATCACCCCTCCACTTT. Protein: CASSQVQGRSPLHF.

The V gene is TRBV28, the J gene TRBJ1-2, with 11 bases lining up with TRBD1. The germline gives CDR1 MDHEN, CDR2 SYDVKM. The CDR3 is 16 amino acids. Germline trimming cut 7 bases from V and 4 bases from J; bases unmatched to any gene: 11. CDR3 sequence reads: CASMGFGGQGGYGYTF. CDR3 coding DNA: TGTGCCAGCATGGGCTTCGGGGGACAGGGGGGCTATGGCTACACCTTC.

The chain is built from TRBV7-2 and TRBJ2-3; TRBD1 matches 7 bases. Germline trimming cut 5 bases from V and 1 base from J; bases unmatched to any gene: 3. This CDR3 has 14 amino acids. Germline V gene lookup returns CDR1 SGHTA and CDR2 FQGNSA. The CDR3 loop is CASSNDRGTDTQYF. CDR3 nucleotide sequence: TGTGCCAGCAGCAACGACAGGGGCACAGATACGCAGTATTTT.

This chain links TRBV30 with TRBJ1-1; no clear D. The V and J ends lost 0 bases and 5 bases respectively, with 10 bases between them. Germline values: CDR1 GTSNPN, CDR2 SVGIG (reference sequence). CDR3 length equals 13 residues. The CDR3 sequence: CAWSVDSTTEAFF. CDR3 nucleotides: TGTGCCTGGAGTGTAGACTCCACTACTGAAGCTTTCTTT.

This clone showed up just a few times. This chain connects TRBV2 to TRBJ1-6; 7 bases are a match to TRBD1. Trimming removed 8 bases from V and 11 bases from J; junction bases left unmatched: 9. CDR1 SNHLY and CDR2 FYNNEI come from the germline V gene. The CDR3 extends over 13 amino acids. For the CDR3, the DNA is TGTGCCAGCCTGGGACAGCCAAAGGCACCCCTCCACTTT. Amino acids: CASLGQPKAPLHF.

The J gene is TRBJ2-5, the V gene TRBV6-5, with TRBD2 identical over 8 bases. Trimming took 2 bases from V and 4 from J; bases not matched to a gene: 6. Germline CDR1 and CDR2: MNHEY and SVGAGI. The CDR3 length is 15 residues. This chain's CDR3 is CASSYGEAGVETQYF. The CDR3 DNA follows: TGTGCCAGCAGTTACGGAGAAGCGGGGGTAGAGACCCAGTACTTC.

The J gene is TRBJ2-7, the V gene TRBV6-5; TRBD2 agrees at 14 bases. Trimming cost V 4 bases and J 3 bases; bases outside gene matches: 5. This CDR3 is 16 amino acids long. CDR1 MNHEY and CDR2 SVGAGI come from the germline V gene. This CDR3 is CASSSGTSGGVYEQYF. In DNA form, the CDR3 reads TGTGCCAGCAGTTCCGGGACTAGCGGGGGAGTCTACGAGCAGTACTTC.

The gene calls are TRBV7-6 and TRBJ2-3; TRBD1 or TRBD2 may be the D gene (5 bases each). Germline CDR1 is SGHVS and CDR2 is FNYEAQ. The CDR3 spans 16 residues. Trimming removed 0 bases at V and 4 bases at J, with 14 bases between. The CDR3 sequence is CASSLALGRGADTQYF. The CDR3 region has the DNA TGTGCCAGCAGCTTAGCGCTGGGCAGAGGGGCAGATACGCAGTATTTT.